This T cell receptor (beta chain) stems from a study of blood T cell repertoires in COVID-19. Turning to the study itself: Whether acute or convalescent, the COVID-19 samples came from the United States, Italy and Spain. T cells, B-cell-depleted T cells, or PBMCs provided the cDNA or gDNA that served as material.

Germline assignment: CDR1 SNHLY and CDR2 FYNNEI. The CDR3 has 14 amino acids. V was clipped by 6 bases and J by 5 bases; unmatched bases: 7. Per the original data handling: Reference gene primer amplification yielded estimated nucleated cell counts. Generated by immunoSEQ multiplex PCR, the TCRdb table keeps only in-frame clones and is missing some. The V and J calls and the clone size are those of that table, but D and trimming were determined from the DNA. The sample shows some 87,000 clones, roughly 80% of them seen only once. This clone was counted once. Sequencing used peripheral blood. This receptor was taken from a human donor in a cohort sampled during active COVID-19. The chain links TRBV2 to TRBJ2-5; 9 bases are a match to TRBD1. The CDR3 bases are TGTGCCAGCAGATCCACAGGGGGCGGGGAGACCCAGTACTTC. Encoded protein: CASRSTGGGETQYF. Using reference TRBV2 and TRBJ2-5 for the parts outside the CDR3, the full variable domain is EPEVTQTPSHQVTQMGQEVILRCVPISNHLYFYWYRQILGQKVEFLVSFYNNEISEKSEIFDDQFSVERPDGSNFTLKIRSTKLEDSAMYFCASRSTGGGETQYFGPGTRLLVL.